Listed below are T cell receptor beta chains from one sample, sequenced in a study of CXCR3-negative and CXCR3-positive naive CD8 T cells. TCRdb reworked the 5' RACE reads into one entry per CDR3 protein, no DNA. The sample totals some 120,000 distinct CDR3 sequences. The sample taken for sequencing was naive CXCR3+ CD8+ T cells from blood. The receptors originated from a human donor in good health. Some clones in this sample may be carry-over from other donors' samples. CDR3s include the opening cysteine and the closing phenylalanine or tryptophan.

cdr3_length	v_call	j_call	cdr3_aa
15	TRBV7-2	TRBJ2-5	CASSLWAGGQETQYF
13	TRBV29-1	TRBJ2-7	CSTGGGDTYEQYF
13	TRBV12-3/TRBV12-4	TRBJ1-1	CASSLGIGTEAFF
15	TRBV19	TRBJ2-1	CASSIRSGSGNEQFF
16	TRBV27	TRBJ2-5	CASSFSTSGGEETQYF
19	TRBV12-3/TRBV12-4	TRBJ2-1	CASSPGTSGGGSSYNEQFF
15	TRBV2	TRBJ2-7	CASSTGQGISYEQYF
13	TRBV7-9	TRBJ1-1	CAGDDRLGTEAFF
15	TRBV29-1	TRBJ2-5	CSVEDHGQGEETQYF
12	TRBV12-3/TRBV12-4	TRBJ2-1	CASRPTYNEQFF
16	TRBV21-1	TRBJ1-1	CASSPRDRGLNTEAFF
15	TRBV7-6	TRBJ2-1	CASSRQGVTYNEQFF
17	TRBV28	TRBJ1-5	CASSLLTGAPGNQPQHF
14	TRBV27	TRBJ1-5	CATTGPGVNQPQHF
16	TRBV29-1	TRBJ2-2	CSVEGDRGRGTGELFF
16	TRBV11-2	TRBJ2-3	CASSQFSVGQTDTQYF
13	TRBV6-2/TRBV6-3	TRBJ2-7	CASSPASYYEQYF
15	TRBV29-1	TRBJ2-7	CSVEDPNSGTYEQYF
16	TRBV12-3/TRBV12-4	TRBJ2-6	CASINFGRSGANVLTF
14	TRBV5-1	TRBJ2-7	CASSLGQGSNEQYF
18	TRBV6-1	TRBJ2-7	CASSVTSDQRGEWYEQYF
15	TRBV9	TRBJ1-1	CASSDRTDANTEAFF
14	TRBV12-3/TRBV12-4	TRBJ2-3	CASNLQGYTDTQYF
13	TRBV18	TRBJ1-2	CASSQDRNYGYTF
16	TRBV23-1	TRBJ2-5	CASSQSLAGSGETQYF
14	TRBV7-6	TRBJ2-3	CASSHGGSTDTQYF
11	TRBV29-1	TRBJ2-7	CSVLVSYEQYF
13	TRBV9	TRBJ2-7	CASSGGSADEQYF
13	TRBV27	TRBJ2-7	CASSATVSYEQYF
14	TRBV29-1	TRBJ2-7	CSVEVPWTGGEQYF
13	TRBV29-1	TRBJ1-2	CNVEPQGGYGYTF
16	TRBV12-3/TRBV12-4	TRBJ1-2	CASITPSRVRSYGYTF
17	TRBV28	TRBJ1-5	CASARPGSPYSNQPQHF
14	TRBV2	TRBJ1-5	CASQSTAVEQPQHF
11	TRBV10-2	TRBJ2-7	CASRDQYEQYF
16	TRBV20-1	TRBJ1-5	CSARDSRFPSNQPQHF
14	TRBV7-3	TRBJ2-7	CASSLAGPGYEQYF
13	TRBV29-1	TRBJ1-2	CSVEGGQAYGYTF
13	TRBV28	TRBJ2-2	CASSFTDTGELFF
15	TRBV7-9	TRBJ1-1	CASSLAPGQSTEAFF
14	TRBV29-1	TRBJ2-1	CSNLASYPYNEQFF
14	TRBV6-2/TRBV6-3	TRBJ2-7	CASSYEGQHYEQYF
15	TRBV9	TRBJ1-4	CASSASGATNEKLFF
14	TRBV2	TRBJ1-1	CARGPATENTEAFF
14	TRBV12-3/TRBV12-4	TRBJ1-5	CASSFGGTNQPQHF
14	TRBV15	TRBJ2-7	CATPETGRTYEQYF